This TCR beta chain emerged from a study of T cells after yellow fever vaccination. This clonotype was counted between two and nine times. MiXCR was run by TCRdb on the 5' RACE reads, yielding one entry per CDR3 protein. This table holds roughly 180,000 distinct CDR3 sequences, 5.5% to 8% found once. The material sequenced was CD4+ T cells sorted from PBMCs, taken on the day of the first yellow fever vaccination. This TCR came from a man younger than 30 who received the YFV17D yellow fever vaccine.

The CDR3 DNA sequence: TGTGCCAGCAGCTTATACGGGAACCCTAATGAAAAACTGTTTTTT. It encodes CASSLYGNPNEKLFF. The rearrangement uses TRBV7-2 and TRBJ1-4; D is unclear. CDR3 length: 15 residues. V lost 2 bases, J lost 3 bases, and 10 bases lay in between. Germline loops: CDR1 SGHTA, CDR2 FQGNSA.